This T cell receptor beta chain was captured by sequencing in a study of monozygotic twins with cystic fibrosis. Study-level points and caveats: No link emerged between shared CDR3 counts and age, concordance or severity.

Comments on this clone: Its antigen remains unknown.

The method was immunoSEQ multiplex PCR; TCRdb's version includes in-frame clones alone and lacks a portion of them. The data hold about 8,000 clones, with approximately 93% observed a single time. Sequencing was performed on blood. The TCR originated in a boy between 2 and 10 years old with cystic fibrosis.

This CDR3 reads CASSSDIREQFF. CDR3 bases: TGTGCCAGCAGCTCAGACATTAGGGAGCAGTTCTTC. V usage is TRBV5-4 and J usage is TRBJ2-1; D uncertain. The germline gives CDR1 SGHNT, CDR2 YYREEE (reference sequence). Trimming took off 3 bases at V and 10 bases at J, with 11 bases between the two ends. The CDR3 is made up of 12 amino acids.